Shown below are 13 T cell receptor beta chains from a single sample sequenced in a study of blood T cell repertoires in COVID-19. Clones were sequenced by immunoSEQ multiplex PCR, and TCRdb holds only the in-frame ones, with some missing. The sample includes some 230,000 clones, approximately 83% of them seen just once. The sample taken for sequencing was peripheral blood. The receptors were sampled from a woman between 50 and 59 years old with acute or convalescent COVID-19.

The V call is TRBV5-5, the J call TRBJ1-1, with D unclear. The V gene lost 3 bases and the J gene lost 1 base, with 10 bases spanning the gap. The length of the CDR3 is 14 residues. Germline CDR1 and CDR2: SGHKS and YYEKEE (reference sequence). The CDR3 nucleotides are TGTGCCAGCAGCTCTACTACGACGAACACTGAAGCTTTCTTT. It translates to CASSSTTTNTEAFF.

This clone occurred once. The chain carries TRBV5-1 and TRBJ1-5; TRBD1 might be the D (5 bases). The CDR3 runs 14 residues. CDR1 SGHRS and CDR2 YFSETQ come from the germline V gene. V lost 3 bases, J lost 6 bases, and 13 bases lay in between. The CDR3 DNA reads TGCGCCAGCAGCTGGGACGTGGGGGGTCAGCCCCAGCATTTT. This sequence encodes CASSWDVGGQPQHF.

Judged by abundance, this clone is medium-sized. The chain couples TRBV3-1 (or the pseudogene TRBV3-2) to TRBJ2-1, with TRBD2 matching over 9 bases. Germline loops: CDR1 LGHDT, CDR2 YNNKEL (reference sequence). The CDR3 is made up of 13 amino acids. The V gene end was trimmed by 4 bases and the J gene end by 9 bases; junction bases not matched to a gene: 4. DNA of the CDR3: TGTGCCAGCAGCCTGAGCGGGGGGAGTGAGCAGTTCTTC. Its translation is CASSLSGGSEQFF.

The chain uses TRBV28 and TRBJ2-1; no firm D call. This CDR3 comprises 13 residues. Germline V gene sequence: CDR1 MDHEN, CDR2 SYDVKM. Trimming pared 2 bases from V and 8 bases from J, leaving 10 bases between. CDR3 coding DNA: TGTGCCAGCAGTTTACCCTCTATCCATGAGCAGTTCTTC. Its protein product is CASSLPSIHEQFF.

CDR3 sequence (DNA): TGTGCCAGCAGCCTCGACTCCAGCTGGAACACTGAAGCTTTCTTT. Its translation is CASSLDSSWNTEAFF. The chain uses TRBV14 and TRBJ1-1, with D unclear. CDR3 size: 15 residues. Trimming removed 4 bases at V and 1 base at J, with 13 bases between. CDR1 and CDR2 from the germline V gene are SGHDN and FVKESK.

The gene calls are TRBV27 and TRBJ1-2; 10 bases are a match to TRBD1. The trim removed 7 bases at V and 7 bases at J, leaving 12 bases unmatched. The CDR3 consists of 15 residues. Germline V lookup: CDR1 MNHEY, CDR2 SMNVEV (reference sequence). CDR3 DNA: TGTGCCAGCACCCCCTCCGGGACAGGGGTGGGTGGCTACACCTTC. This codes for CASTPSGTGVGGYTF.

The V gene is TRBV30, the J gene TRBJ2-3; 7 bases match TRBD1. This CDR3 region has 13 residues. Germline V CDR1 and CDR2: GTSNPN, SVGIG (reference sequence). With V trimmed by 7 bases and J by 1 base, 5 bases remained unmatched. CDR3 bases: TGTGCCTTGCGACAGGGAGGCACAGATACGCAGTATTTT. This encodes CALRQGGTDTQYF.

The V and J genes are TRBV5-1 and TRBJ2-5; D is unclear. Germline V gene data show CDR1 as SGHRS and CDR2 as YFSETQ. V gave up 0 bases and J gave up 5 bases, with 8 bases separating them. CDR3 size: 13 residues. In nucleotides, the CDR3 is TGCGCCAGCAGCTTGGCCCCTAGGGAGACCCAGTACTTC. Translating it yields CASSLAPRETQYF.

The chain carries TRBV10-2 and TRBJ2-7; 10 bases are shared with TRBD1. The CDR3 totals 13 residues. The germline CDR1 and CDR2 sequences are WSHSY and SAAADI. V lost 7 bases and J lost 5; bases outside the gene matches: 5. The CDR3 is CASTGQGYDEQYF. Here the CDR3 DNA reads TGCGCCAGCACGGGACAGGGGTACGACGAGCAGTACTTC.

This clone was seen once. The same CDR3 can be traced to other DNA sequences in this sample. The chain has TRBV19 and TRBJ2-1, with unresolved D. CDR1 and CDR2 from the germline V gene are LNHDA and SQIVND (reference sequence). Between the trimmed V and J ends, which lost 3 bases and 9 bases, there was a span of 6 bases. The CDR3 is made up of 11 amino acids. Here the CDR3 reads CASSIVGEQFF. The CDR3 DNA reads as TGTGCCAGTAGTATTGTCGGTGAGCAGTTCTTC.

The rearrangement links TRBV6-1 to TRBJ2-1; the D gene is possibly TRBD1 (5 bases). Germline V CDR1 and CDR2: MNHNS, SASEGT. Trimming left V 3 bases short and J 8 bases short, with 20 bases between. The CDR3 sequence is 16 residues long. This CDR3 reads CASSDKRRADLYEQFF. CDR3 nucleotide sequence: TGTGCCAGCAGTGACAAACGCAGGGCTGATCTTTATGAGCAGTTCTTC.

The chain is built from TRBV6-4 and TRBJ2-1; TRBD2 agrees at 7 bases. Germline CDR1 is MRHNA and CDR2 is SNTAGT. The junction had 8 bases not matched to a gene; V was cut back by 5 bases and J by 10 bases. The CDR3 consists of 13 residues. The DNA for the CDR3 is TGTGCCAGCAGTCCTCGGGAGGCCGGGGAGCAGTTCTTC. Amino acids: CASSPREAGEQFF.

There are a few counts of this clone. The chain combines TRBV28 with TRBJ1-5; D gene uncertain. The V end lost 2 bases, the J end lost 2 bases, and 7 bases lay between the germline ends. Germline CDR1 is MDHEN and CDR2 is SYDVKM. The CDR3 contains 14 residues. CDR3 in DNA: TGTGCCAGCAGTTTAGGACTGCGCAATCAGCCCCAGCATTTT. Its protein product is CASSLGLRNQPQHF.